This T cell receptor (beta chain) was documented in a study of T cell repertoires in ileal Crohn's disease. Study overall: At postoperative colonoscopy, neoterminal ileum biopsies were taken as M6. Regarding the study as a whole: Postoperative endoscopy occurred within one year, median 6.9 months.

Remarks on this clone: What it binds is not known.

Profiled with immunoSEQ multiplex PCR; TCRdb holds only in-frame clones, not every one. The sample yields 55,000 to 65,000 clones, about 88% seen once. Indicated time point: neoterminal ileum biopsy at postoperative endoscopy, about 6 months after surgery. V was shortened by 4 bases and J by 4 bases, with 9 bases between the two germline ends. The CDR3 contains 12 residues. The germline gives CDR1 GTSNPN, CDR2 SVGIG (reference sequence). V and J are TRBV30 and TRBJ2-3, with D unresolved. Material: ileal tissue. This clonotype originated in an adult with Crohn's disease. CDR3 protein: CAWIQAADTQYF. The CDR3 DNA is TGTGCCTGGATTCAGGCCGCAGATACGCAGTATTTT.